The 26 T cell receptor beta chains reported below all come from one sample, sequenced in a study of blood T cell repertoires in COVID-19. Using immunoSEQ multiplex PCR, the repertoire was profiled, and TCRdb retains in-frame clones only, with some absent. This table holds about 110,000 clones, 75% to 90% found once. What was sequenced was peripheral blood. These receptor sequences come from a human donor in a cohort sampled during active COVID-19.

The chain couples TRBV7-2 to TRBJ1-2, with 7 bases identical to TRBD1. Unmatched junction bases numbered 5, after V lost 4 bases and J lost 3 bases. CDR3 length equals 14 residues. In germline, CDR1 is SGHTA, CDR2 FQGNSA. The DNA of the CDR3 is TGTGCCAGCAGCTGGACCGGGACAGACTATGGCTACACCTTC. The encoded protein is CASSWTGTDYGYTF.

V usage is TRBV28 and J usage is TRBJ1-6; TRBD1 is a possible D gene (5 bases). The CDR3 runs 17 residues. Germline loops: CDR1 MDHEN, CDR2 SYDVKM. The ends were cut back, 6 bases at V and 7 bases at J, with 22 bases in the middle. The CDR3 DNA reads TGTGCCAGCAGCTACCCTCCGGGGGGGACGAGGAATTCACCCCTCCACTTT. Translation: CASSYPPGGTRNSPLHF. The full variable domain, completed using reference TRBV28 and TRBJ1-6, is DVKVTQSSRYLVKRTGEKVFLECVQDMDHENMFWYRQDPGLGLRLIYFSYDVKMKEKGDIPEGYSVSREKKERFSLILESASTNQTSMYLCASSYPPGGTRNSPLHFGNGTRLTVT.

This chain uses TRBV11-2 with TRBJ2-1, with D possibly matching TRBD1 (6 bases). V was clipped by 5 bases and J by 1 base, with 12 bases between them. Germline CDR1 SGHAT, CDR2 FQNNGV. This CDR3 has 15 amino acids. DNA of the CDR3: TGTGCCAGCAGCCCAGGACAGAGATCCTACAATGAGCAGTTCTTC. Protein product: CASSPGQRSYNEQFF.

The chain carries TRBV3-1 (or the pseudogene TRBV3-2) and TRBJ2-1, with TRBD2 matching 12 bases. The germline V gene has CDR1 LGHDT and CDR2 YNNKEL (reference sequence). The CDR3 consists of 16 residues. With 4 bases clipped from V and 5 bases from J, the junction kept 6 bases outside the gene matches. The CDR3 reads CASSLSGLAGDNEQFF. CDR3 nucleotides: TGTGCCAGCAGCCTATCGGGACTAGCGGGTGACAATGAGCAGTTCTTC.

V and J are TRBV15 and TRBJ1-1; D unclear. Germline CDR1 LNHNV, CDR2 YYDKDF (reference sequence). V lost 0 bases, J lost 5 bases, and 4 bases lay in between. The length of the CDR3 is 12 residues. CDR3 nucleotide sequence: TGTGCCACCAGCAGAGATCGTACTGAAGCTTTCTTT. Translated, it gives CATSRDRTEAFF. The full variable domain, its missing parts supplied by reference TRBV15 and TRBJ1-1, is DAMVIQNPRYQVTQFGKPVTLSCSQTLNHNVMYWYQQKSSQAPKLLFHYYDKDFNNEADTPDNFQSRRPNTSFCFLDIRSPGLGDTAMYLCATSRDRTEAFFGQGTRLTVV.

The CDR3 DNA reads as TGTGCCACCAGTGATTCCCGGACAGTCCCCTACGAGCAGTACTTC. It specifies CATSDSRTVPYEQYF. V usage is TRBV24-1 and J usage is TRBJ2-7; TRBD1 is a possible D gene (6 bases). Deletions cut 2 bases from V and 2 bases from J, with 12 bases between. Germline lookup yields CDR1 KGHDR and CDR2 SFDVKD. The CDR3 covers 15 residues.

DNA of the CDR3: TGTGCCAGCAGCTTATCTCTAGCGGGAGGAGGAGAGACCCAGTACTTC. Amino acid sequence: CASSLSLAGGGETQYF. The chain recombines TRBV7-2 with TRBJ2-5; TRBD2 agrees at 11 bases. This CDR3 has 16 amino acids. V dropped 2 bases and J dropped 4; count of bases not matched to a gene: 6. The germline gives CDR1 SGHTA, CDR2 FQGNSA.

Note on this clone: The junction and the germline gene differ at one end; a read error may be behind it. The chain recombines TRBV7-9 with TRBJ2-7; TRBD1 is a possible D gene (6 bases). From germline, CDR1 is SEHNR and CDR2 FQNEAQ (reference sequence). The CDR3 runs 14 residues. The CDR3 region has the DNA TGTGCCAGCAGCTTAGTTGGACAGCCGTCGAGCCGCAGCTTC. Its protein product is CASSLVGQPSSRSF.

The chain has TRBV24-1 and TRBJ2-7; TRBD2 aligns across 10 bases. V was pared by 2 bases and J by 2 bases, with 2 bases of the junction left unmatched. CDR3 length: 15 residues. Germline CDR1 reads KGHDR; CDR2 reads SFDVKD. The CDR3 protein is CATSDSSGRAYEQYF. The CDR3 DNA reads TGTGCCACCAGTGATTCAAGCGGGAGGGCCTACGAGCAGTACTTC.

The CDR3 DNA reads TGTGCTAGTGGTTCCAACGGGGTGGGTTTTAACAATGAGCAGTTCTTC. Residues: CASGSNGVGFNNEQFF. This chain links TRBV12-5 with TRBJ2-1; the D gene is possibly TRBD2 (5 bases). Germline V gives CDR1 LGHNT, CDR2 FRNRAP. CDR3 length equals 16 residues. The germline V and J ends were trimmed by 4 bases and 5 bases, with 18 bases remaining between them.

The chain combines TRBV14 with TRBJ2-3; 7 bases are a match to TRBD1. The CDR3 length is 17 residues. Germline assignment: CDR1 SGHDN and CDR2 FVKESK. V lost 4 bases, J lost 2 bases, and 12 bases stayed unmatched. In DNA form, the CDR3 reads TGTGCCAGCAGCCTCGGGGACAGTACGATGAACACAGATACGCAGTATTTT. This sequence encodes CASSLGDSTMNTDTQYF. Full variable domain (rest looked up from reference TRBV14 and TRBJ2-3): EAGVTQFPSHSVIEKGQTVTLRCDPISGHDNLYWYRRVMGKEIKFLLHFVKESKQDESGMPNNRFLAERTGGTYSTLKVQPAELEDSGVYFCASSLGDSTMNTDTQYFGPGTRLTVL.

The chain's CDR3 is CASSRQESYGYTF. CDR3 in DNA: TGTGCCAGCAGCCGACAGGAAAGCTATGGCTACACCTTC. The gene calls are TRBV2 and TRBJ1-2, with D perhaps TRBD1 (6 bases). Trimming cost V 6 bases and J 4 bases, with 12 bases left between them. Per germline, CDR1 SNHLY and CDR2 FYNNEI. The CDR3 has 13 residues.

This clone has only one observation. This rearrangement joins TRBV28 to TRBJ1-1; D is uncertain. The germline V gene has CDR1 MDHEN and CDR2 SYDVKM. This CDR3 contains 16 residues. V shed 2 bases and J shed 1 base, with 14 bases lying between them. CDR3 amino acids: CASSLRLSVPNTEAFF. CDR3 DNA: TGTGCCAGCAGTTTAAGACTGAGTGTGCCGAACACTGAAGCTTTCTTT.

This clone came up once. J is TRBJ2-3 and V is TRBV2; TRBD2 might be the D (5 bases). CDR3 length equals 15 residues. V was cut by 1 base and J by 1 base, with 9 bases left in between. Per the germline V gene, CDR1 is SNHLY and CDR2 is FYNNEI. This CDR3 reads CASSEGGIGTDTQYF. The CDR3 region has the DNA TGTGCCAGCAGTGAAGGAGGGATAGGCACAGATACGCAGTATTTT.

The chain links TRBV29-1 to TRBJ2-5, with a possible D match to TRBD1 (6 bases). The V gene's germline CDR1 is SQVTM and CDR2 ANQGSEA. This CDR3 is 14 amino acids long. Deletions cut 8 bases from V and 1 base from J, with 17 bases between. The CDR3 DNA reads TGCAGCCTATCAAGGGGGAATACCCAAGAGACCCAGTACTTC. Amino acid sequence: CSLSRGNTQETQYF.

The V call is TRBV6-5, the J call TRBJ2-2; D possibly corresponds to TRBD1 (5 bases). Germline CDR1 reads MNHEY; CDR2 reads SVGAGI. This CDR3 contains 14 residues. Trimming left V 5 bases short and J 5 bases short, with 12 bases between. The CDR3 reads CASSQSGSTGELFF. For the CDR3, the DNA is TGTGCCAGCAGTCAATCAGGGTCGACCGGGGAGCTGTTTTTT.

This clone was seen just once. The chain combines TRBV6-6 with TRBJ1-1, with 8 bases fitting TRBD1. The CDR3 runs 12 residues. V lost 5 bases to trimming and J lost 7 bases; unmatched junction nucleotides: 3. Per the germline V gene, CDR1 is MNHNY and CDR2 is SVGAGI (reference sequence). The DNA of the CDR3 is TGTGCCAGCAGTACTGGGACAGGTGAAGCTTTCTTT. Residues: CASSTGTGEAFF.

Concerning this clone: The same CDR3 is also encoded by other DNA sequences in this sample. This chain links TRBV6-5 with TRBJ2-3; D is unclear. Trimming pared 0 bases from V and 0 bases from J, leaving 4 bases between. The CDR3 is made up of 14 amino acids. Germline assignment: CDR1 MNHEY and CDR2 SVGAGI. CDR3 protein: CASSYSLSTDTQYF. Here the CDR3 DNA reads TGTGCCAGCAGTTACTCGTTAAGCACAGATACGCAGTATTTT.

The genes are TRBV6-5 and TRBJ1-1; D is unresolved. The germline V gene has CDR1 MNHEY and CDR2 SVGAGI. V lost 6 bases to trimming and J lost 4 bases, with 12 bases between them. The CDR3 loop spans 13 amino acids. The CDR3 DNA reads TGTGCCAGCAGGTACGGGCAGAGCACTGAAGCTTTCTTT. Its protein is CASRYGQSTEAFF.

Note on this clone: Other DNA sequences in the sample encode the same CDR3. This rearrangement joins TRBV28 to TRBJ1-5; 10 bases agree with TRBD1. CDR1 and CDR2 (germline): MDHEN, SYDVKM. Germline trimming cut 3 bases from V and 7 bases from J; bases unmatched to any gene: 6. The CDR3 is 15 amino acids. CDR3 nucleotides: TGTGCCAGCAGTTTGGGACAGGGGTTTCGGCAGCCCCAGCATTTT. It translates to CASSLGQGFRQPQHF.

This rearrangement joins TRBV23-1 to TRBJ1-6; D remains ambiguous. TRBV23-1 is an ORF, with its function uncertain. This CDR3 is 15 amino acids long. Trimming took off 0 bases at V and 10 bases at J, with 13 bases between the two ends. In DNA form, the CDR3 reads TGCGCCAGCAGTCAATCGCGGGGAGAGGGCTCACCCCTCCACTTT. This translates into CASSQSRGEGSPLHF.

The chain joins TRBV6-5 to TRBJ2-5; 7 positions match TRBD1. The CDR3 runs 14 residues. Germline loops: CDR1 MNHEY, CDR2 SVGAGI. The trim removed 6 bases at V and 8 bases at J, leaving 12 bases unmatched. The chain's CDR3 is CASREPGQSQTQYF. The CDR3 DNA follows: TGTGCCAGCAGAGAGCCGGGACAGTCGCAAACCCAGTACTTC.

The J gene is TRBJ2-1, the V gene TRBV7-9; 10 nucleotides line up with TRBD2. Germline loops: CDR1 SEHNR, CDR2 FQNEAQ (reference sequence). Trimming took 5 bases from V and 3 from J; bases not matched to a gene: 10. The CDR3 is made up of 17 amino acids. This CDR3 is CASSLLAGVGNYNEQFF. The DNA of the CDR3 is TGTGCCAGCAGCCTTCTAGCGGGAGTTGGTAACTACAATGAGCAGTTCTTC.

The J gene is TRBJ1-4, the V gene TRBV4-2; TRBD1 aligns across 9 bases. CDR1 and CDR2 from the germline V gene are LGHNA and YNFKEQ. Trimming cost V 1 base and J 6 bases; bases outside gene matches: 0. This CDR3 contains 14 residues. CDR3 coding DNA: TGTGCCAGCAGCCAAGGGACAGGGGATGAAAAACTGTTTTTT. Residues: CASSQGTGDEKLFF.

This CDR3 reads CASSQWGLRTGRAFF. CDR3 sequence (DNA): TGTGCCAGCAGCCAGTGGGGCCTCAGGACCGGGCGAGCTTTCTTT. The chain joins TRBV5-7 to TRBJ1-1; D is perhaps TRBD1 (5 bases). TRBV5-7 is an open reading frame whose function is uncertain. Trimming shortened V by 4 bases and J by 10 bases, and 23 bases separated the two germline ends. The CDR3 is 15 amino acids.

V gene TRBV3-1 (or the pseudogene TRBV3-2) combines with J gene TRBJ2-7; 11 bases match TRBD1. The V gene end was trimmed by 5 bases and the J gene end by 7 bases; junction bases not matched to a gene: 10. This CDR3 spans 15 amino acids. In germline, CDR1 is LGHDT, CDR2 YNNKEL (reference sequence). CDR3 protein: CASSSTRTGGGEQYF. CDR3 sequence (DNA): TGTGCCAGCAGCTCTACGAGGACAGGGGGCGGTGAGCAGTACTTC.